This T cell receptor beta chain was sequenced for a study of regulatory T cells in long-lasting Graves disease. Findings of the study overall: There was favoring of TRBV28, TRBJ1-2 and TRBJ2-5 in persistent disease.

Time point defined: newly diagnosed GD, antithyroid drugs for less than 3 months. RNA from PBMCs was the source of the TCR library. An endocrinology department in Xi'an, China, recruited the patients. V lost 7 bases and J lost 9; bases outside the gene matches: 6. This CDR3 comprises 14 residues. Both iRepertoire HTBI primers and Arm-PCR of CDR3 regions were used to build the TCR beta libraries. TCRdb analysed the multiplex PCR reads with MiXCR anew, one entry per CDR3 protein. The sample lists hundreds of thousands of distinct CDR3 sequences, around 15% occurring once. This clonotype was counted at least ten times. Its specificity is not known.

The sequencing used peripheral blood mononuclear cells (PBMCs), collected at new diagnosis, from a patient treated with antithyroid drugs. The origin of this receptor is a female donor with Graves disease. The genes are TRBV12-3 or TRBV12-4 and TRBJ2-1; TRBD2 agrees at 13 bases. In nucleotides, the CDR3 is TGTGCCAGCACCTCACTAGCGGGGGGGGGTGAGCAGTTCTTC. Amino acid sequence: CASTSLAGGGEQFF.